The T cell receptor beta chain described here comes from a study of T cell repertoires in cytomegalovirus infection (dated by TCRdb to the late 2010s). Turning to the overall study: Because public TCR beta signatures pointed to carriage of CMV infection together with the matching HLA type, the HLA type of each donor mattered for the analysis. Study-level results and caveats: In both this cohort and an independent roughly 350-donor cohort, the cumulative frequency of public TCR beta family members distinguished carriers of CMV infection plus the relevant HLA type. The ex vivo response was dominated by HLA-C-restricted CMV-specific TCR beta clonotypes, which also provided the single most frequent clonotype in two of eight donors.

This clonotype came up many times. Its antigen is not yet known. Base qualities were left out, and no much larger clone turns up one base away. V has 7 bases trimmed and J has 0 bases trimmed; junction bases matching no gene number 12. CDR1 is given as SGHVS and CDR2 as FQNEAQ, both from the germline V gene. The CDR3 measures 18 amino acids from cysteine to phenylalanine. Only CDR3 DNA remains: 54 bases, in frame from the first base. The instrument given in TCRdb is Illumina HiSeq 1500. The public reads were reprocessed in TCRdb via fastp at Q25 and MiXCR, keeping in-frame beta chains. Records with the same CDR3 protein are collapsed into one entry carrying the most frequent genes and DNA. Across this sample there are some 300,000 distinct CDR3 sequences, with around 10% seen only once. Around 2.5% of the sample is held by the ten biggest clonotypes.

The receptor was isolated from a human donor in good health (CMV status not recorded). Some clones in this sample may be carry-over from other donors' samples. The sequence links TRBV7-8 to TRBJ2-3, with 11 bases matching TRBD2. The sequenced sample was PBMCs. The bases are TGTGCCAGCACCCTCGGACTAGCGGGCGCAACTAGCACAGATACGCAGTATTTT. This yields the protein CASTLGLAGATSTDTQYF. Reference TRBV7-8 and TRBJ2-3 genes cover what lies past the CDR3, so the full variable domain is GAGVSQSPRYKVAKRGQDVALRCDPISGHVSLFWYQQALGQGPEFLTYFQNEAQLDKSGLPSDRFFAERPEGSVSTLKIQRTQQEDSAVYLCASTLGLAGATSTDTQYFGPGTRLTVL.